Sequencing of this T cell receptor beta chain was carried out in a study of OX40 agonist ivuxolimab in advanced cancers. About the study: Participants averaged approximately 65 years of age (range about 23 to 79) and were around 80% male.

Notes on the study in general: CD4+ and CD8+ T cells in blood underwent clonal expansion by week 6 at 0.1 to 3.0 mg/kg. Among T cells, CD8+ cells averaged more expanded clones than CD4+ cells. Some patients who did not respond also had low normalized T-cell clonal expansion.

As for this clone: The antigen is not known.

Here immunoSEQ multiplex PCR was the method, and the copy in TCRdb shows in-frame clones only, minus some. Of about 40,000 clones in the sample, about 88% were seen once. This specimen was CD4+ or CD8+ T cells sorted from blood, taken in a trial of the OX40 agonist ivuxolimab. The source is an adult with an advanced solid tumor such as melanoma, head and neck, liver or kidney cancer.

This chain's CDR3 is CASSSVFQPQHF. The CDR3 DNA reads as TGTGCCAGCAGCTCTGTTTTTCAGCCCCAGCATTTT. The chain combines TRBV7-8 with TRBJ1-5; D gene ambiguous. Looked up from germline, CDR1 is SGHVS and CDR2 is FQNEAQ. The V and J ends lost 4 bases and 6 bases respectively, with 7 bases between them. CDR3 size: 12 residues.